This T cell receptor beta chain was found in a study of blood T cell repertoires in COVID-19. Germline CDR1 reads LNHNV; CDR2 reads YYDKDF (reference sequence). Between the trimmed V and J ends, which lost 1 base and 0 bases, there was a span of 16 bases. The CDR3 covers 17 residues. TCRdb's copy holds only in-frame clones and misses some; the assay was immunoSEQ multiplex PCR. The table records 350,000 to 400,000 clones, 70% to 90% of them present only once. The chain joins TRBV15 to TRBJ2-7; TRBD1 might be the D (5 bases). The clonotype originates from a woman aged 55-69 years with COVID-19, enrolled during active disease. Material for sequencing was peripheral blood. Here the CDR3 DNA reads TGTGCCACCAGCAGAGGTGGGTTGAGGACACTCTCCTACGAGCAGTACTTC. Residues: CATSRGGLRTLSYEQYF.